This TCR beta chain came from a study of human T cells and chemical hapten exposure. Study background: There were weekly diphenylcyclopropenone doses to the scalp for patients throughout the roughly 23-week study. TCR yields per sample varied, mainly owing to small pooled library volume differences.

Germline trimming cut 4 bases from V and 3 bases from J; bases unmatched to any gene: 4. There are 14 residues in the CDR3. The germline V gene encodes CDR1 SEHNR and CDR2 FQNEAQ (reference sequence). This clonotype was picked up a small number of times. The time point denotes: patch test 1, 2 weeks after DPC sensitization. Stated treatment: therapeutic diphenylcyclopropenone sensitization with weekly scalp DPC. Alopecia patients between 18 and 70 years old and suitable for DPC were used as donors. MiXCR was run by TCRdb on the RACE reads, yielding one entry per CDR3 protein. This table has just under 350,000 distinct CDR3 sequences, around 7% appearing once.

The V gene is TRBV7-9, the J gene TRBJ2-7; 9 bases line up with TRBD1. The TCR comes from a woman aged 18-35 years with alopecia areata. Some clones in this sample may be carry-over from other donors' samples. The specimen comprised whole blood, sampled in connection with sensitization to the hapten diphenylcyclopropenone (DPC). This CDR3 is CASSSRDRDYEQYF. The CDR3 coding sequence is TGTGCCAGCAGCTCCCGGGACAGGGACTACGAGCAGTACTTC. The variable domain in full, completed from reference TRBV7-9 and TRBJ2-7, reads DTGVSQNPRHKITKRGQNVTFRCDPISEHNRLYWYRQTLGQGPEFLTYFQNEAQLEKSRLLSDRFSAERPKGSFSTLEIQRTEQGDSAMYLCASSSRDRDYEQYFGPGTRLTVT.